This T cell receptor (beta chain) appears in the sequencing data of a study of molecular identifiers for immune sequencing clone quantification. Germline CDR1 reads MDHEN; CDR2 reads SYDVKM. Losses at the gene ends were 5 bases for V and 5 bases for J; bases not matched to a gene: 9. The CDR3 extends over 15 amino acids. TCRdb called the PCR reads again in MiXCR, with one record for every CDR3 protein. The data contain just over 35,000 distinct CDR3 sequences, about a fifth of them singletons. Study outcomes and limitations: Jurkat TCR RNA spiked in from one cell (amid more than 850,000 naive cells) was reportedly detectable.

This clonotype was recorded many times. Its antigen is undetermined. The receptor was derived from a human donor in good health. Some libraries in this study had Jurkat cell RNA spiked in. Sequencing was done on a sample of naive CD8+ T cells from blood, with Jurkat cell RNA spiked in. The subset was: FACS-sorted CD8+CD4-CCR7+CD45RA+ naive T cells. This chain connects TRBV28 to TRBJ2-1, with 7 bases aligning to TRBD2. CDR3 sequence reads: CASSSITSANNEQFF. CDR3 in DNA: TGTGCCAGCAGTAGCATAACTAGCGCGAACAATGAGCAGTTCTTC.